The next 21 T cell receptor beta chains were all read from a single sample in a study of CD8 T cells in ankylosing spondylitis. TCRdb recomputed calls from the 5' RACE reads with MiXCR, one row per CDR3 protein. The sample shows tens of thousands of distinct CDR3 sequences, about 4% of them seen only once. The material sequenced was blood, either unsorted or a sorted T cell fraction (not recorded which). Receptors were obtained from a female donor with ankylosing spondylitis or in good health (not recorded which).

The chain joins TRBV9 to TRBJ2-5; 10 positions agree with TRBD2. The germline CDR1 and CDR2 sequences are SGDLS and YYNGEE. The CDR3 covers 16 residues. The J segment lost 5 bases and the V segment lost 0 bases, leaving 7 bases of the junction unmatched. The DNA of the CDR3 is TGTGCCAGCAGCGTAGGGGTAGCGGGGGGTGCTGAGACCCAGTACTTC. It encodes CASSVGVAGGAETQYF.

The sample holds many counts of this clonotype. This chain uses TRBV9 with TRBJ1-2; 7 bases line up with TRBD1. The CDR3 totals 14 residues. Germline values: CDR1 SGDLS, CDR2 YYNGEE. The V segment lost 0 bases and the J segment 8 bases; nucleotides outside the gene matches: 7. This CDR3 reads CASSVGDREGGYTF. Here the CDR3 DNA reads TGTGCCAGCAGCGTAGGAGACAGGGAGGGCGGCTACACCTTC.

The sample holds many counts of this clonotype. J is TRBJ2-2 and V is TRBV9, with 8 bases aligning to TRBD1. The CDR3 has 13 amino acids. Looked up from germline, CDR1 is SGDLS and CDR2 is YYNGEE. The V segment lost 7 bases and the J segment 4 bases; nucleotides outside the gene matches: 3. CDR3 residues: CASQGAPTGELFF. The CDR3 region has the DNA TGTGCCAGCCAGGGGGCGCCCACCGGGGAGCTGTTTTTT.

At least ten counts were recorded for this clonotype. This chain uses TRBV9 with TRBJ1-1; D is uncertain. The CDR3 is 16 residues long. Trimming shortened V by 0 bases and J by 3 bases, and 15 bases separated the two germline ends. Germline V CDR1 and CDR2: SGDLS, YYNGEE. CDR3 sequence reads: CASSVGGRPGDTEAFF. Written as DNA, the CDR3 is TGTGCCAGCAGCGTAGGCGGCAGACCTGGGGACACTGAAGCTTTCTTT.

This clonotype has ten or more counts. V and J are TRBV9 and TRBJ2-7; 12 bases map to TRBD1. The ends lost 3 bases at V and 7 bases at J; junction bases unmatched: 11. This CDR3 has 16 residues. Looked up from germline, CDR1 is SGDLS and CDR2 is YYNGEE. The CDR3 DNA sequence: TGTGCCAGCAGCGCGCACCCGGGACAGGGGGCGGGGGAGCAGTACTTC. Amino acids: CASSAHPGQGAGEQYF.

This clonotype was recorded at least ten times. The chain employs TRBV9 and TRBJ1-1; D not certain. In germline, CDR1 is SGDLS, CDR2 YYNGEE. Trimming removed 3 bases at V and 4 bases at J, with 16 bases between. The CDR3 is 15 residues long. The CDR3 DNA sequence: TGTGCCAGCAGCGGGGAGGCATTTGAGATCACTGAAGCTTTCTTT. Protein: CASSGEAFEITEAFF.

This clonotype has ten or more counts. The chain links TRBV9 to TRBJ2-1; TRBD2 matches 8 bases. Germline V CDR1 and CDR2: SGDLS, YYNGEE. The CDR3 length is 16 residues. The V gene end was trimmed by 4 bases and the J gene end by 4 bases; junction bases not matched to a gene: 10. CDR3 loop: CASSLLGAGGYNEQFF. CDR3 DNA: TGTGCCAGCAGCCTCCTGGGGGCGGGGGGATACAATGAGCAGTTCTTC.

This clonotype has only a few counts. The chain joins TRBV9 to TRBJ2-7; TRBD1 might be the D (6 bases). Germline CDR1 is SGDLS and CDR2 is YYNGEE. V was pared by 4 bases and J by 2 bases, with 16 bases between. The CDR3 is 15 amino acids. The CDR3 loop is CASSPPGAVTYEQYF. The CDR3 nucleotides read TGTGCCAGCAGCCCCCCAGGGGCAGTGACCTACGAGCAGTACTTC.

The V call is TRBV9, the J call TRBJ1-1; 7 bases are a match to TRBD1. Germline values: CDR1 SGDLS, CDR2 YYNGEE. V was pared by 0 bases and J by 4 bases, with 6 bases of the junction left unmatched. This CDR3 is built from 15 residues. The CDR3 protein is CASSVGPGGPTEAFF. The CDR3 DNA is TGTGCCAGCAGCGTAGGTCCAGGGGGGCCCACTGAAGCTTTCTTT.

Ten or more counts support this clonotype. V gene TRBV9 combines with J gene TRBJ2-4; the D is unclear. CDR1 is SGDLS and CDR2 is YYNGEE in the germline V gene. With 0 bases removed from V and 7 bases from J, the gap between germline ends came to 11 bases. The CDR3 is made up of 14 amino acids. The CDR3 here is CASSVAELDNIQYF. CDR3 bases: TGTGCCAGCAGCGTAGCCGAGTTGGACAACATTCAGTACTTC.

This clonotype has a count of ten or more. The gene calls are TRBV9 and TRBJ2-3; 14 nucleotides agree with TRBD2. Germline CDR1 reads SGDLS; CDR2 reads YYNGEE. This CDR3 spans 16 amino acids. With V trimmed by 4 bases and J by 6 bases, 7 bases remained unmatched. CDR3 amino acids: CASSFSTSGGGDTQYF. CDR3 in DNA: TGTGCCAGCAGCTTCTCGACTAGCGGGGGGGGCGATACGCAGTATTTT.

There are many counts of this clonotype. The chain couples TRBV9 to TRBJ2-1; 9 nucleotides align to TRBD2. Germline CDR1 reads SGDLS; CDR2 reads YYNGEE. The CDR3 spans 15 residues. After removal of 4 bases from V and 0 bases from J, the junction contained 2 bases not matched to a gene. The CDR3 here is CASSLAGNSYNEQFF. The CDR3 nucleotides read TGTGCCAGCAGCCTAGCGGGAAACTCCTACAATGAGCAGTTCTTC.

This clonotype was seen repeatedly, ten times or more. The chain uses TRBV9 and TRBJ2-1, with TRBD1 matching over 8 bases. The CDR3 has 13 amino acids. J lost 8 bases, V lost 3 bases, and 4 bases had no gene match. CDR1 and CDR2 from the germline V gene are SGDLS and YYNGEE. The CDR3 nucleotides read TGTGCCAGCAGCGCGACAGGGGTGGATGAGCAGTTCTTC. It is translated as CASSATGVDEQFF. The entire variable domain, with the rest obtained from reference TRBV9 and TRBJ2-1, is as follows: DSGVTQTPKHLITATGQRVTLRCSPRSGDLSVYWYQQSLDQGLQFLIQYYNGEERAKGNILERFSAQQFPDLHSELNLSSLELGDSALYFCASSATGVDEQFFGPGTRLTVL.

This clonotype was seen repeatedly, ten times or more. The CDR3 reads CASSVGGGIGMNTEAFF. CDR3 in DNA: TGTGCCAGCAGCGTAGGGGGAGGGATCGGAATGAACACTGAAGCTTTCTTT. The chain is built from TRBV9 and TRBJ1-1, with unresolved D. This CDR3 spans 17 amino acids. The V end was cut by 0 bases, the J end by 0 bases, with 15 bases between. Germline V CDR1 and CDR2: SGDLS, YYNGEE.

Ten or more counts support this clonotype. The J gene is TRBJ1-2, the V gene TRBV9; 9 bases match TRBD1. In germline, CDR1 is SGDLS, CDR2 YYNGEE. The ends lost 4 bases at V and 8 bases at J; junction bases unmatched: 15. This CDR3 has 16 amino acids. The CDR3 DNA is TGTGCCAGCAGCCCAGACTTGTCCGGGACAGGGTTCGGCTACACCTTC. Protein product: CASSPDLSGTGFGYTF.

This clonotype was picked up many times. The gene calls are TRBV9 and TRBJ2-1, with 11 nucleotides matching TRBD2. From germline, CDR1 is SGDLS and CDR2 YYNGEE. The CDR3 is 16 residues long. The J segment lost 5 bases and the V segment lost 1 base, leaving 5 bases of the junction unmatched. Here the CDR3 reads CASSVLAGGLNNEQFF. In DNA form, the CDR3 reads TGTGCCAGCAGCGTACTAGCGGGGGGCCTAAACAATGAGCAGTTCTTC.

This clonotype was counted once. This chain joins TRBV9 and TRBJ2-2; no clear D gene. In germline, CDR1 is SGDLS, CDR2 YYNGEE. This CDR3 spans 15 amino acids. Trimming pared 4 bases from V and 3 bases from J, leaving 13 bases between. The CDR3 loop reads CASSLHLEDTGELFF. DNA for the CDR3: TGTGCCAGCAGCCTCCACCTCGAGGACACCGGGGAGCTGTTTTTT.

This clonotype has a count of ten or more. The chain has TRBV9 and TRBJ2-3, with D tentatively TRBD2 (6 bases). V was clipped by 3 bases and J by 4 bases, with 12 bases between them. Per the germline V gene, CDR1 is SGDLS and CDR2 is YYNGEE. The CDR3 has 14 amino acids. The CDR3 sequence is CASSGTSNPDTQYF. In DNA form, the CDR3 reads TGTGCCAGCAGCGGAACTAGCAACCCAGATACGCAGTATTTT.

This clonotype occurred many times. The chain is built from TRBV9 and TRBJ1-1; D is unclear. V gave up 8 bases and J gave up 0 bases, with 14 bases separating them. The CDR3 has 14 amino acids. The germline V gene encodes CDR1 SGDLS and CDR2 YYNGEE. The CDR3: CASSTAGLNTEAFF. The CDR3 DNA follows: TGTGCCAGTAGCACAGCAGGATTGAACACTGAAGCTTTCTTT.

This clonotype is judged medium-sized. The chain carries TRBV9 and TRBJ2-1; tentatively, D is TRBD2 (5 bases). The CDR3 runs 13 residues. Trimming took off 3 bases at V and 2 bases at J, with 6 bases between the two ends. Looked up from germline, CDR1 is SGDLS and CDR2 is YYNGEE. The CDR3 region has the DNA TGTGCCAGCAGCGCGACTACCTACAATGAGCAGTTCTTC. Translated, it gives CASSATTYNEQFF. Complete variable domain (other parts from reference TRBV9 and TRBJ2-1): DSGVTQTPKHLITATGQRVTLRCSPRSGDLSVYWYQQSLDQGLQFLIQYYNGEERAKGNILERFSAQQFPDLHSELNLSSLELGDSALYFCASSATTYNEQFFGPGTRLTVL.

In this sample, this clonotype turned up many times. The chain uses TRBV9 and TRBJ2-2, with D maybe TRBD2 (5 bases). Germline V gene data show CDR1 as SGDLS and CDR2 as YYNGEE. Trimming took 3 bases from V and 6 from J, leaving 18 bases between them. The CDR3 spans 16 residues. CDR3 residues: CASSAHHAIGAGELFF. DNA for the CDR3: TGTGCCAGCAGCGCACACCATGCAATCGGGGCCGGGGAGCTGTTTTTT.